The T cell receptor beta chain described here comes from a study of CXCR3-negative and CXCR3-positive naive CD8 T cells. The CDR3 is 16 amino acids. Germline CDR1 is SGHKS and CDR2 is YYEKEE (reference sequence). With UMI labels, 5' RACE was used to prepare the TRB cDNA libraries. One entry per CDR3 protein, without DNA, is what TCRdb gives after re-calling the 5' RACE reads. The sample table sets out about 62,000 distinct CDR3 sequences. This clonotype was sampled from a human donor in good health. Some clones in this sample may be carry-over from other donors' samples. Sequences were obtained from naive CXCR3- CD8+ T cells from blood. Regarding subset: CD45RO-CCR7+CD27+CD95- naive CD8+ T cells lacking CXCR3 (TNR3-). The V gene is TRBV5-5, the J gene TRBJ2-5; TCRdb indicates TRBD1, and absent DNA this call remains unverified. CDR3 in amino acids: CASSLLTGGQDETQYF.